This T cell receptor beta chain stems from a study of blood T cell repertoires in COVID-19. Followed over time, Seattle patients had been enrolled while infection was active. The CDR3 is made up of 14 amino acids. Trimming removed 6 bases from V and 6 bases from J; junction bases left unmatched: 9. Germline CDR1 and CDR2: SQVTM and ANQGSEA. Assay used: immunoSEQ multiplex PCR; TCRdb lists only in-frame clones, some missing. The data hold about 350,000 clones, with approximately 90% observed a single time. The receptor was derived from a woman aged 60-75 years with COVID-19, enrolled during active disease. V usage is TRBV29-1 and J usage is TRBJ1-3, with 9 bases fitting TRBD1. The material sequenced was peripheral blood. CDR3 amino acids: CSVSGTGNENTIYF. In DNA form, the CDR3 reads TGCAGCGTGTCCGGGACAGGGAACGAAAACACCATATATTTT.